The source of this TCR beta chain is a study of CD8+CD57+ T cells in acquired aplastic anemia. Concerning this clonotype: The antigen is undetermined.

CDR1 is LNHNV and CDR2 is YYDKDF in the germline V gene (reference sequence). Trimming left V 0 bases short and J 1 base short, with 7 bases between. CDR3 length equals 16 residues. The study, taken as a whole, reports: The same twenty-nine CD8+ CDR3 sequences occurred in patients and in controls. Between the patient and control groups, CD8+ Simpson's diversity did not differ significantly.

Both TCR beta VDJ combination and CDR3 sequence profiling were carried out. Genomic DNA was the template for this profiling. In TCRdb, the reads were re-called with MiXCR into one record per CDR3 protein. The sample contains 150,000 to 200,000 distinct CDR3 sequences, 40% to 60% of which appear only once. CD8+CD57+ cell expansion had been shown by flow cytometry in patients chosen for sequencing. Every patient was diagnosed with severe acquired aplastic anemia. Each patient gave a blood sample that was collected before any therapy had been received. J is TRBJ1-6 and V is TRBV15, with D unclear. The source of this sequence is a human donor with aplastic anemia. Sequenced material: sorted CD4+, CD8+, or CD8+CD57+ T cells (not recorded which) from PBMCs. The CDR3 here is CATSRDPQSYNSPLHF. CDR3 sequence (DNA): TGTGCCACCAGCAGAGATCCTCAGTCCTATAATTCACCCCTCCACTTT. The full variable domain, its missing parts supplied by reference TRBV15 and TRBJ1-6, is DAMVIQNPRYQVTQFGKPVTLSCSQTLNHNVMYWYQQKSSQAPKLLFHYYDKDFNNEADTPDNFQSRRPNTSFCFLDIRSPGLGDTAMYLCATSRDPQSYNSPLHFGNGTRLTVT.